This is a list of T cell receptor beta chains from one sample in a study of vaccination and CD4 T cells after COVID-19. TCRdb reprocessed the PCR reads via MiXCR and lists one record per CDR3 protein. The repertoire holds around 17,000 distinct CDR3 sequences, with around 47% as singletons. Antigen specificity for these receptors is unknown. The sequenced sample was CD4+ T cells from blood, cultured in vitro, obtained about 7 months after SARS-CoV-2 vaccination. All receptors come from a human donor who had recovered from COVID-19. Both conserved end residues are part of each CDR3. A D gene is named only where the DNA matches it firmly. Size is stated for part of the rows, as once, few or many counts, or as a class when the clone is expanded.

size,J,V,D,DNA,CDR3
few,TRBJ1-6,TRBV6-5,NA,TGTGCCAGCAGTTCGATTCAGGGACTCAATAATTCACCCCTCCACTTT,CASSSIQGLNNSPLHF
few,TRBJ2-3,TRBV6-1,TRBD1,TGTGCCAGCAGTACAGACAGGGGGGATACGCAGTATTTT,CASSTDRGDTQYF
NA,TRBJ2-5,TRBV20-1,TRBD2,TGCAGTGCTACGGGACTAGCGGGAAAAGAGACCCAGTACTTC,CSATGLAGKETQYF
NA,TRBJ1-4,TRBV20-1,NA,TGCAGTGCTAGTCGCAGGGGAGGTGAAAAACTGTTTTTT,CSASRRGGEKLFF
NA,TRBJ2-5,TRBV6-5,TRBD2,TGTGCCAGCAGTTACCTTCGGGCGGGGGGGCCCGGAGAGACCCAGTACTTC,CASSYLRAGGPGETQYF
NA,TRBJ2-1,TRBV20-1,TRBD2,TGCAGTGCCCCTCGGGGGGGGGGCCTTTCTAGTGAGCAGTTCTTC,CSAPRGGGLSSEQFF
NA,TRBJ2-1,TRBV7-9,TRBD2,TGTGCCAGCAGCTTAGGTAGCGGGGCGCCAGGGGAGCAGTTCTTC,CASSLGSGAPGEQFF
once,TRBJ2-1,TRBV20-1,NA,TGCAGTGCTGGGGGCAGGGAGGGCTCCTACAATGAGCAGTTCTTC,CSAGGREGSYNEQFF
NA,TRBJ2-3,TRBV20-1,NA,TGCAGTGCTAAGGGACTCATGTCTAGCACAGATACGCAGTATTTT,CSAKGLMSSTDTQYF
NA,TRBJ1-5,TRBV27,NA,TGTGCCAGTTTATATAGCAATCAGCCCCAGCATTTT,CASLYSNQPQHF
NA,TRBJ2-1,TRBV20-1,NA,TGCAGTGCTCCCCCCAAGGGCCAGTACAATGAGCAGTTCTTC,CSAPPKGQYNEQFF
few,TRBJ2-1,TRBV7-3,NA,TGTGCCAGCAGCTTAAAGTCTTGGGTTGAGCGCTACAATGAGCAGTTCTTC,CASSLKSWVERYNEQFF
NA,TRBJ1-2,TRBV7-8,TRBD1,TGTGCCAGCAGCTCCCGACAGGGTTACGGCTACACCTTC,CASSSRQGYGYTF
few,TRBJ2-7,TRBV7-2,TRBD2,TGTGCCAGCAGCCAACTAGCGGGATTTGGTGAGCAGTACTTC,CASSQLAGFGEQYF
few,TRBJ1-1,TRBV6-5,NA,TGTGCCAGCAGTTACTCCGGGGGGAACACTGAAGCTTTCTTT,CASSYSGGNTEAFF
NA,TRBJ1-5,TRBV12-3/TRBV12-4,TRBD1,TGTGCCAGCAGAAGGACAGGGTACAATCAGCCCCAGCATTTT,CASRRTGYNQPQHF
NA,TRBJ1-5,TRBV19,TRBD1,TGTGCCAGTGACAGGGGCCTCAATCAGCCCCAGCATTTT,CASDRGLNQPQHF
few,TRBJ1-2,TRBV6-1,NA,TGTGCCAGCAGTGTAGAAGGGTCTTCGGCTATGGGCTACACCTTC,CASSVEGSSAMGYTF
NA,TRBJ2-7,TRBV21-1,NA,TGTGCCAGCAGCAAAGCGGGGGAGTGGGGGGAGGAGCAGTACTTC,CASSKAGEWGEEQYF
NA,TRBJ2-7,TRBV20-1,NA,TGCAGTGCTAGAGATGAATTTAGCGGAACCTACGAGCAGTACTTC,CSARDEFSGTYEQYF
NA,TRBJ1-2,TRBV7-9,NA,TGTGCCAGCAGCGAAGTTGGCTATGGCTACACCTTC,CASSEVGYGYTF
NA,TRBJ1-5,TRBV20-1,NA,TGCAGTGCTAGTGGAGGGGGTGGTTATCAGCCCCAGCATTTT,CSASGGGGYQPQHF
few,TRBJ1-2,TRBV20-1,NA,TGCAGTGCTAGAAACTTGAACTATGGCTACACCTTC,CSARNLNYGYTF
NA,TRBJ1-5,TRBV7-3,NA,TGTGCCAGCAGCCCCGACAGGTTACAGCCCCAGCATTTT,CASSPDRLQPQHF
NA,TRBJ2-1,TRBV20-1,NA,TGCAGTGCTAGAGAGGGGGCGGGAGCCTACAATGAGCAGTTCTTC,CSAREGAGAYNEQFF
NA,TRBJ1-5,TRBV6-2/TRBV6-3,NA,TGTGCCAGCAGTTACTCGCAGGGACGGCCCCAGCATTTT,CASSYSQGRPQHF
NA,TRBJ2-5,TRBV24-1,NA,TGTGCCACCAGTGATCCCCAGGGAGGGGGCGGGGAGACCCAGTACTTC,CATSDPQGGGGETQYF
medium-sized,TRBJ1-2,TRBV20-1,TRBD1,TGCAGTGCCAGGCGGAGGACAGGTGATGGTGGCTACACCTTC,CSARRRTGDGGYTF
NA,TRBJ2-2,TRBV7-2,NA,TGTGCCAGCAGTAACGATAGGTACACCGGGGAGCTGTTTTTT,CASSNDRYTGELFF
few,TRBJ1-5,TRBV6-5,NA,TGTGCCAGCAGTTCCGTAACCTCGGGGGAGGGTCAGCCCCAGCATTTT,CASSSVTSGEGQPQHF
NA,TRBJ2-1,TRBV20-1,TRBD2,TGCAGTGCGCAACTAGCGGGCCGGGGCTCTGAGCAGTTCTTC,CSAQLAGRGSEQFF
NA,TRBJ1-2,TRBV20-1,NA,TGCAGTGCTAGTGTGCGGGTTGGAGGCTACACCTTC,CSASVRVGGYTF
NA,TRBJ1-2,TRBV6-1,TRBD1,TGTGCCAGCAGTGTAAGCGGACAGGGGTTAAATGGCTACACCTTC,CASSVSGQGLNGYTF
NA,TRBJ2-5,TRBV20-1,TRBD1,TGCAGTGCTAGAGATTCGAGGGGGCCTGAAGAGACCCAGTACTTC,CSARDSRGPEETQYF
NA,TRBJ2-3,TRBV7-3,NA,TGTGCCAGCAGCTACAACCAGGGTAGCACAGATACGCAGTATTTT,CASSYNQGSTDTQYF
few,TRBJ2-7,TRBV20-1,NA,TGCAGTGCTAGAGACACGGACAGTTCCTACGAGCAGTACTTC,CSARDTDSSYEQYF
NA,TRBJ2-3,TRBV20-1,TRBD1,TGCAGTGCTAGATCCTTGGCGGGGACAGGGGATACGCAGTATTTT,CSARSLAGTGDTQYF
NA,TRBJ2-1,TRBV10-3,NA,TGTGCCATCAGTGAGTCGAGGTATGGCGGGGACTCCTCCGGTGAGCAGTTCTTC,CAISESRYGGDSSGEQFF
NA,TRBJ1-6,TRBV5-1,NA,TGCGCCAGCTCCCGGTGGGGAAATTCACCCCTCCACTTT,CASSRWGNSPLHF
few,TRBJ2-7,TRBV7-6,NA,TGTGCCAGCAGCTTAGGTTCTGCCCCCTCCTACGAGCAGTACTTC,CASSLGSAPSYEQYF
few,TRBJ2-7,TRBV7-9,NA,TGTGCCAGCAGCTTAGACCCGGGGTACGAGCAGTACTTC,CASSLDPGYEQYF
NA,TRBJ2-7,TRBV27,NA,TGTGCCAGCAGTCAGACGCGGACCCAGTACGAGCAGTACTTC,CASSQTRTQYEQYF
NA,TRBJ2-7,TRBV20-1,TRBD2,TGCAGTGCCGGGGTTACGGGACTAGCGGGAGTTGAGCAGTACTTC,CSAGVTGLAGVEQYF
NA,TRBJ2-5,TRBV4-1,NA,TGCGCCAGCAGCCAAGCCCCGGTGGGATCAGAGACCCAGTACTTC,CASSQAPVGSETQYF
few,TRBJ2-1,TRBV20-1,TRBD2,TGCAGTGCTAGAGTATTAGGGACTGGGAGGGCCGGTACCAATGAGCAGTTCTTC,CSARVLGTGRAGTNEQFF
few,TRBJ2-2,TRBV7-2,TRBD2,TGTGCCAGCAGCAGGAGGGGACTAGCGGGGGCACGGACCGGGGAGCTGTTTTTT,CASSRRGLAGARTGELFF